This passage covers 22 T cell receptor beta chains from one sample sequenced in a study of CD8 T cells in Susac syndrome. RNA in amounts of about 0.5 to 1 ug was reverse transcribed with random hexamers. TCRdb used MiXCR to reprocess the immunoSEQ multiplex PCR reads, holding one entry per CDR3 protein. The sample lists roughly 250,000 distinct CDR3 sequences, 95% to 97% occurring once. Sequenced material: CD4+ T cells from PBMCs. The receptors come from a human donor with Susac syndrome.

The V call is TRBV5-1, the J call TRBJ2-1, with 9 positions matching TRBD1. CDR3 size: 15 residues. CDR1 and CDR2 (germline): SGHRS, YFSETQ. V lost 0 bases, J lost 5 bases, and 3 bases stayed unmatched. The CDR3 is CASSLGDRVNNEQFF. In nucleotides, the CDR3 is TGCGCCAGCAGCTTGGGGGACAGGGTAAACAATGAGCAGTTCTTC.

V gene TRBV6-4 combines with J gene TRBJ2-2; 9 positions match TRBD1. V trimming: 9 bases; J trimming: 0 bases; junction bases outside the gene matches: 2. The CDR3 length is 14 residues. CDR1 and CDR2 (germline): MRHNA, SNTAGT. CDR3 coding DNA: TGTGCCAGTGGACAGGGGCCGAACACCGGGGAGCTGTTTTTT. Protein sequence: CASGQGPNTGELFF.

This clonotype was detected once. The chain combines TRBV15 with TRBJ2-7; TRBD1 agrees at 7 bases. Germline V gene sequence: CDR1 LNHNV, CDR2 YYDKDF (reference sequence). Trimming cost V 8 bases and J 2 bases; bases outside gene matches: 3. The CDR3 totals 12 residues. The CDR3 nucleotides are TGTGCCACCCAAGGGGGCCCCTACGAGCAGTACTTC. Translating gives CATQGGPYEQYF.

V and J are TRBV6-1 and TRBJ2-7, with 8 bases that match TRBD1. This CDR3 contains 14 residues. V shed 6 bases, J shed 5 bases, and the junction held 9 bases outside the gene matches. Germline V gene lookup returns CDR1 MNHNS and CDR2 SASEGT. CDR3 bases: TGTGCCAGCAGATCCTTGACAGGGGTGGACGAGCAGTACTTC. It specifies CASRSLTGVDEQYF.

This chain connects TRBV9 to TRBJ2-5, with TRBD2 matching over 8 bases. Trimming took 0 bases from V and 2 from J; bases not matched to a gene: 3. This CDR3 comprises 15 residues. In germline, CDR1 is SGDLS, CDR2 YYNGEE. CDR3 DNA: TGTGCCAGCAGCGTAGGTAGCGGGGAACAAGAGACCCAGTACTTC. It is translated as CASSVGSGEQETQYF.

For the CDR3, the DNA is TGTGCCAGCAGACTAGCGGGTCTTTACGAGCAGTACTTC. Protein product: CASRLAGLYEQYF. The V call is TRBV6-6, the J call TRBJ2-7, with 9 bases identical to TRBD2. The germline CDR1 and CDR2 sequences are MNHNY and SVGAGI (reference sequence). The V segment lost 6 bases and the J segment 4 bases; nucleotides outside the gene matches: 4. This CDR3 has 13 amino acids.

The V and J genes are TRBV13 and TRBJ2-5, with 12 bases that match TRBD2. The CDR3 is 15 residues long. The trim removed 5 bases at V and 3 bases at J, leaving 4 bases unmatched. Looked up from germline, CDR1 is PRHDT and CDR2 is FYEKMQ (reference sequence). For the CDR3, the DNA is TGTGCCAGCAGCACACGACTAGCGGGAGAAGAGACCCAGTACTTC. Its protein is CASSTRLAGEETQYF. Full variable domain (missing parts from reference TRBV13 and TRBJ2-5): AAGVIQSPRHLIKEKRETATLKCYPIPRHDTVYWYQQGPGQDPQFLISFYEKMQSDKGSIPDRFSAQQFSDYHSELNMSSLELGDSALYFCASSTRLAGEETQYFGPGTRLLVL.

V is TRBV25-1 and J is TRBJ2-3; D gene uncertain. The germline V gene encodes CDR1 MGHDK and CDR2 SYGVNS. Trimming pared 0 bases from V and 4 bases from J, leaving 8 bases between. The CDR3 loop spans 14 amino acids. CDR3 coding DNA: TGTGCCAGCAGTGAATATATAGAACCAGATACGCAGTATTTT. Translated: CASSEYIEPDTQYF.

The J gene is TRBJ1-1, the V gene TRBV3-1; 7 bases are a match to TRBD1. V lost 6 bases and J lost 0; bases outside the gene matches: 4. From germline, CDR1 is LGHDT and CDR2 YNNKEL (reference sequence). The CDR3 length is 14 residues. CDR3: CASRRGTVNTEAFF. CDR3 bases: TGTGCCAGCAGACGGGGGACAGTGAACACTGAAGCTTTCTTT.

The CDR3 is CAWATGGEKLFF. CDR3 sequence (DNA): TGTGCCTGGGCAACAGGGGGCGAAAAACTGTTTTTT. V usage is TRBV30 and J usage is TRBJ1-4; 9 bases match TRBD1. The V gene's germline CDR1 is GTSNPN and CDR2 SVGIG (reference sequence). V lost 5 bases to trimming and J lost 8 bases; unmatched junction nucleotides: 3. The CDR3 totals 12 residues. Combining the CDR3 with reference TRBV30 and TRBJ1-4 gives the whole variable domain SQTIHQWPATLVQPVGSPLSLECTVEGTSNPNLYWYRQAAGRGLQLLFYSVGIGQISSEVPQNLSASRPQDRQFILSSKKLLLSDSGFYLCAWATGGEKLFFGSGTQLSVL.

The chain is built from TRBV7-3 and TRBJ2-1; maybe TRBD2 (6 bases). This CDR3 has 15 amino acids. Trimming took 2 bases from V and 6 from J, leaving 14 bases between them. Germline V gene data show CDR1 as SGHTA and CDR2 as FQGTGA. CDR3 DNA: TGTGCCAGCAGCTTACCGGGAGCTCTACTCAATGAGCAGTTCTTC. This gives the protein CASSLPGALLNEQFF.

This clonotype was detected only a few times. The chain carries TRBV7-2 and TRBJ2-5, with 10 bases identical to TRBD1. CDR3 size: 14 residues. Per the germline V gene, CDR1 is SGHTA and CDR2 is FQGNSA. Trimming cost V 6 bases and J 2 bases; bases outside gene matches: 3. The CDR3 loop is CASRTGGWQETQYF. The DNA of the CDR3 is TGTGCCAGCAGGACAGGGGGCTGGCAAGAGACCCAGTACTTC.

This chain connects TRBV20-1 to TRBJ2-5; D is undetermined. The V end was cut by 2 bases, the J end by 13 bases, with 14 bases between. CDR1 is DFQATT and CDR2 is SNEGSKA in the germline V gene (reference sequence). The CDR3 is 11 residues long. CDR3 region: CSARRDSYGYF. The DNA of the CDR3 is TGCAGTGCTAGACGCGACTCCTATGGGTACTTC.

This chain uses TRBV29-1 with TRBJ2-1, with 10 bases identical to TRBD1. The CDR3 has 12 amino acids. In germline, CDR1 is SQVTM, CDR2 ANQGSEA. As DNA, the CDR3 is TGCAGTCGACAGGGGGCAAACAATGAGCAGTTCTTC. Its protein is CSRQGANNEQFF.

V is TRBV4-2 and J is TRBJ1-5, with D possibly being TRBD1 (5 bases). Trimming stripped 6 bases from V and 0 bases from J, with 9 bases between. Looked up from germline, CDR1 is LGHNA and CDR2 is YNFKEQ. This CDR3 has 14 amino acids. The CDR3 nucleotides are TGTGCCAGCAGTTTAGGGACTAGCAATCAGCCCCAGCATTTT. It yields the protein CASSLGTSNQPQHF.

The chain links TRBV29-1 to TRBJ1-2; 11 nucleotides agree with TRBD1. Trimming cost V 6 bases and J 2 bases; bases outside gene matches: 5. In germline, CDR1 is SQVTM, CDR2 ANQGSEA. CDR3 length: 14 amino acids. The CDR3 reads CSVVGTGGNYGYTF. DNA for the CDR3: TGCAGCGTCGTCGGGACAGGGGGGAACTATGGCTACACCTTC.

This clonotype was seen only once. V and J are TRBV2 and TRBJ2-7, with D possibly TRBD2 on 6 matching bases. The V end lost 5 bases, the J end lost 2 bases, and 7 bases lay between the germline ends. The germline gives CDR1 SNHLY, CDR2 FYNNEI. This CDR3 is built from 12 residues. This chain's CDR3 is CASSRETYEQYF. DNA for the CDR3: TGTGCCAGCAGTCGGGAGACCTACGAGCAGTACTTC. Variable domain in full (rest from reference TRBV2 and TRBJ2-7): EPEVTQTPSHQVTQMGQEVILRCVPISNHLYFYWYRQILGQKVEFLVSFYNNEISEKSEIFDDQFSVERPDGSNFTLKIRSTKLEDSAMYFCASSRETYEQYFGPGTRLTVT.

V usage is TRBV29-1 and J usage is TRBJ1-2; D remains ambiguous. CDR1 and CDR2 from the germline V gene are SQVTM and ANQGSEA. This CDR3 region has 13 residues. V lost 8 bases and J 0 bases, leaving 13 bases between the germline ends. CDR3 amino acids: CSTAGETNYGYTF. In DNA form, the CDR3 reads TGCAGCACCGCGGGAGAGACTAACTATGGCTACACCTTC. Full variable domain (remainder filled in from reference TRBV29-1 and TRBJ1-2): SAVISQKPSRDICQRGTSLTIQCQVDSQVTMMFWYRQQPGQSLTLIATANQGSEATYESGFVIDKFPISRPNLTFSTLTVSNMSPEDSSIYLCSTAGETNYGYTFGSGTRLTVV.

The chain recombines TRBV20-1 with TRBJ2-2; D is tentatively TRBD1 or TRBD2 (6 bases each). This CDR3 is built from 14 residues. Trimming stripped 3 bases from V and 6 bases from J, with 14 bases between. Per germline, CDR1 DFQATT and CDR2 SNEGSKA (reference sequence). CDR3 in amino acids: CSASRGGFAGELFF. The CDR3 bases are TGCAGTGCTAGTCGAGGGGGGTTCGCCGGGGAGCTGTTTTTT.

This chain links TRBV12-3 or TRBV12-4 with TRBJ1-1, with a tentative D call TRBD1 (5 bases). V lost 6 bases, J lost 7 bases, and 18 bases lay in between. This CDR3 spans 14 amino acids. CDR3 bases: TGTGCCAGCAGCCCGACCGGGACCACTGTTGAAGCTTTCTTT. This sequence encodes CASSPTGTTVEAFF.

With respect to this clonotype: One end of the junction fails to match germline, which may point to a read error. V gene TRBV2 combines with J gene TRBJ2-1; D not certain. Germline V gene sequence: CDR1 SNHLY, CDR2 FYNNEI. The CDR3 length is 12 residues. The CDR3 spells CASSTPYERSLF. CDR3 nucleotides: TGTGCCAGCAGTACCCCCTATGAGAGATCGCTCTTC.

The chain uses TRBV24-1 and TRBJ2-3, with TRBD2 identical over 7 bases. The V gene's germline CDR1 is KGHDR and CDR2 SFDVKD. Trimming removed 5 bases from V and 6 bases from J; junction bases left unmatched: 7. This CDR3 has 14 amino acids. CDR3 sequence reads: CATSVTGGWDTQYF. CDR3 bases: TGTGCCACCAGTGTAACGGGAGGTTGGGATACGCAGTATTTT.